Listed here are 7 T cell receptor beta chains from one sample, sequenced in a study. TCRdb called the RT-PCR reads again in MiXCR, with one record for every CDR3 protein. There are about 680,000 distinct CDR3 sequences in the sample; around 14% occur only once, and roughly 3.9% lies in the top ten. Sequencing was carried out using memory CD4+ T cells from blood. Every receptor here comes from a female donor in good health, serving as a healthy control.

There are many counts of this clonotype. This chain uses TRBV7-2 with TRBJ2-3; D is ambiguous. The CDR3 consists of 16 residues. V was pared by 5 bases and J by 0 bases, with 15 bases between. Germline V CDR1 and CDR2: SGHTA, FQGNSA. In DNA form, the CDR3 reads TGTGCCAGCAGCCGAAGGGTAGATGGTAGCACAGATACGCAGTATTTT. This gives the protein CASSRRVDGSTDTQYF.

In this sample, this clonotype turned up a few times. The chain couples TRBV5-1 to TRBJ2-3; 9 bases line up with TRBD2. Germline trimming cut 1 base from V and 0 bases from J; bases unmatched to any gene: 6. The germline gives CDR1 SGHRS, CDR2 YFSETQ. CDR3 length: 17 residues. CDR3 DNA: TGCGCCAGCAGCTTGATGACGCTAGCGGGAAGCACAGATACGCAGTATTTT. Its translation: CASSLMTLAGSTDTQYF. Variable domain in full (rest from reference TRBV5-1 and TRBJ2-3): KAGVTQTPRYLIKTRGQQVTLSCSPISGHRSVSWYQQTPGQGLQFLFEYFSETQRNKGNFPGRFSGRQFSNSRSEMNVSTLELGDSALYLCASSLMTLAGSTDTQYFGPGTRLTVL.

This clonotype was counted a few times. The V call is TRBV20-1, the J call TRBJ1-2; 9 nucleotides align to TRBD1. This CDR3 contains 14 residues. Germline trimming cut 1 base from V and 13 bases from J; bases unmatched to any gene: 13. CDR1 and CDR2 from the germline V gene are DFQATT and SNEGSKA (reference sequence). CDR3 sequence (DNA): TGCAGTGCTAGAGGGGGCCCGGGACAGGGTATTTTCACCTTC. This translates into CSARGGPGQGIFTF.

The chain recombines TRBV20-1 with TRBJ1-3, with 8 bases identical to TRBD1. The CDR3 loop spans 15 amino acids. The V segment lost 4 bases and the J segment 8 bases; nucleotides outside the gene matches: 13. CDR1 is DFQATT, CDR2 SNEGSKA, per germline (reference sequence). The CDR3, as DNA: TGCAGTGCTAAGGGGACAGGCACTTCCCTGGACACCATATATTTT. Residues: CSAKGTGTSLDTIYF.

There are a few counts of this clonotype. V gene TRBV11-2 combines with J gene TRBJ2-3; 12 bases fit TRBD2. Germline V lookup: CDR1 SGHAT, CDR2 FQNNGV. V gave up 5 bases and J gave up 3 bases; unmatched junction bases: 3. The CDR3 consists of 15 residues. CDR3 nucleotide sequence: TGTGCCAGCAGCATCGGACTAGCGGGGACAGATACGCAGTATTTT. Translated: CASSIGLAGTDTQYF.

The chain employs TRBV24-1 and TRBJ2-5; TRBD2 matches 9 bases. From germline, CDR1 is KGHDR and CDR2 SFDVKD. The trim removed 3 bases at V and 5 bases at J, leaving 3 bases unmatched. This CDR3 has 14 residues. In DNA, the CDR3 is TGTGCCACCAGTGATCACGCGGGAGGGGAGACCCAGTACTTC. Protein: CATSDHAGGETQYF.

This clonotype was counted at least ten times. The gene calls are TRBV10-3 and TRBJ1-2; 7 positions agree with TRBD1. This CDR3 comprises 14 residues. The ends lost 4 bases at V and 5 bases at J; junction bases unmatched: 7. The germline V gene encodes CDR1 ENHRY and CDR2 SYGVKD. CDR3 DNA: TGTGCCATCAGTGGAGGGGGCCAATTTTATGGCTACACCTTC. Translation: CAISGGGQFYGYTF.